The next 4 T cell receptor beta chains were all read from a single sample in a study of cytomegalovirus exposure and HLA in healthy donors. Both 60 Vbeta primers and 13 Jbeta primers went into the PCR. Profiled with immunoSEQ multiplex PCR; TCRdb holds only in-frame clones, not every one. The top ten clones hold more than 4% of a sample with roughly 160,000 clones, roughly 80% of them seen once. The material sequenced was PBMCs. Receptor source: a man in his forties in good health and CMV-seronegative.

This chain connects TRBV5-1 to TRBJ2-1; tentative D call: TRBD2 (5 bases). CDR3 size: 15 residues. The germline gives CDR1 SGHRS, CDR2 YFSETQ. Deletions cut 0 bases from V and 3 bases from J, with 10 bases between. CDR3 in DNA: TGCGCCAGCAGCTTGGCTCTAGCTGACTACAATGAGCAGTTCTTC. Amino acid sequence: CASSLALADYNEQFF.

The rearrangement joins TRBV5-4 to TRBJ2-5, with D maybe TRBD2 (6 bases). CDR1 is SGHNT, CDR2 YYREEE, per germline (reference sequence). The CDR3 runs to 15 residues. Trimming removed 5 bases at V and 4 bases at J, with 18 bases between. The CDR3: CASRKDSGRGETQYF. The CDR3 nucleotides read TGTGCCAGCAGAAAAGACTCAGGGCGGGGAGAGACCCAGTACTTC.

The J gene is TRBJ1-1, the V gene TRBV2, with D possibly being TRBD1 (5 bases). Germline loops: CDR1 SNHLY, CDR2 FYNNEI. This CDR3 is 13 amino acids long. Trimming pared 3 bases from V and 8 bases from J, leaving 13 bases between. In DNA, the CDR3 is TGTGCCAGCAGTGATAGGGGATCCAAGGAAGCTTTCTTT. Translation: CASSDRGSKEAFF.

The chain couples TRBV27 to TRBJ2-7; possibly TRBD2 for D (6 bases). Germline V gene sequence: CDR1 MNHEY, CDR2 SMNVEV (reference sequence). Trimming shortened V by 5 bases and J by 11 bases, and 19 bases separated the two germline ends. This CDR3 has 13 amino acids. CDR3 DNA: TGTGCCAGCAGTCCTTCGTGGAAGGGGAGGAAGTACTTC. It yields the protein CASSPSWKGRKYF.